These 5 T cell receptor beta chains were sequenced from one sample in a study of Graves' ophthalmopathy and Graves' hyperthyroidism. RNA transcripts provided the template for amplifying TCR beta CDR3 regions. An opening RT-PCR round employed HTBI primers and preceded a second-round multiplex PCR. TCRdb re-called the multiplex PCR reads with MiXCR, one entry per CDR3 protein. The sample holds 350,000 to 450,000 distinct CDR3 sequences, roughly 21% seen once. The material sequenced was peripheral blood. The receptors were gathered from a woman between 18 and 29 years old with stable Graves' hyperthyroidism.

The V gene is TRBV5-1, the J gene TRBJ1-6; D call uncertain. The CDR3 runs to 13 residues. V shed 4 bases and J shed 6 bases, with 8 bases lying between them. The germline CDR1 and CDR2 sequences are SGHRS and YFSETQ. CDR3 in amino acids: CASSMDGNSPLHF. The CDR3 DNA reads TGCGCCAGCAGCATGGACGGTAATTCACCCCTCCACTTT.

The sample holds many counts of this clonotype. The chain is built from TRBV12-3 or TRBV12-4 and TRBJ2-7, with 9 bases lining up with TRBD1. Trimming took 6 bases from V and 6 from J; bases not matched to a gene: 6. The CDR3 has 13 amino acids. The CDR3 loop reads CASRPGTGLEQYF. In nucleotides, the CDR3 is TGTGCCAGCAGGCCCGGGACAGGGCTCGAGCAGTACTTC.

This clonotype was counted many times. The chain carries TRBV30 and TRBJ1-2, with D perhaps matching TRBD1 (5 bases). The CDR3 has 13 residues. The germline CDR1 and CDR2 sequences are GTSNPN and SVGIG (reference sequence). Between the trimmed V and J ends, which lost 5 bases and 0 bases, there was a span of 10 bases. The CDR3 loop is CAWQGRANYGYTF. In nucleotides, the CDR3 is TGTGCCTGGCAGGGCAGAGCTAACTATGGCTACACCTTC.

This clonotype has a count of ten or more. The chain employs TRBV29-1 and TRBJ1-1; D is perhaps TRBD1 (5 bases). The CDR3 contains 13 residues. Germline CDR1 is SQVTM and CDR2 is ANQGSEA. The V and J ends lost 5 bases and 3 bases respectively, with 13 bases between them. The CDR3 DNA reads TGCAGCGTTCAGGACGGGGGGGACACTGAAGCTTTCTTT. It codes for CSVQDGGDTEAFF.

This clonotype was observed at least ten times. The V call is TRBV10-3, the J call TRBJ2-7; D remains ambiguous. V was clipped by 6 bases and J by 5 bases, with 8 bases between them. The CDR3 has 11 residues. Germline values: CDR1 ENHRY, CDR2 SYGVKD. Written as DNA, the CDR3 is TGTGCCATCAGGACATACCACGAGCAGTACTTC. Translated: CAIRTYHEQYF.